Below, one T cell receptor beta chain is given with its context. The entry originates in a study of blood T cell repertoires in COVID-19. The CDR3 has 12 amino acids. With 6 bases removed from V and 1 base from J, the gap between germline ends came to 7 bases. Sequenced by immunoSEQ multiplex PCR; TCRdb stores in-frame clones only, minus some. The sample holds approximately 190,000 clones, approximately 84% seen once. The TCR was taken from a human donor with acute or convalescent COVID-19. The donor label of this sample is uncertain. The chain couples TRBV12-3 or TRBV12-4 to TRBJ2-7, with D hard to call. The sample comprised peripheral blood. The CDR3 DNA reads TGTGCCAGCAGCCAAAATTCCTACGAGCAGTACTTC. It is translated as CASSQNSYEQYF.